This entry lists 9 T cell receptor beta chains sequenced from one sample in a study of blood T cells in healthy people across ages. With a J-beta primer mix and a sample-barcoded 5' primer, a second PCR ran about 7 to 12 cycles. MiXCR, applied by TCRdb to the 5' RACE reads, yields one record per CDR3 protein. The sample shows hundreds of thousands of distinct CDR3 sequences, 29% of them seen only once. Sequences were obtained from blood. The receptors come from a woman aged 80 or older in good health.

This sequence joins TRBV7-2 and TRBJ1-5; D gene unclear. The CDR3 runs 15 residues. V was trimmed by 5 bases and J by 1 base, leaving 12 bases between them. In germline, CDR1 is SGHTA, CDR2 FQGNSA. The CDR3 spells CASSPLSHSNQPQHF. The CDR3 DNA is TGTGCCAGCAGCCCCCTCAGTCACAGCAATCAGCCCCAGCATTTT.

This clonotype was seen many times. The chain combines TRBV29-1 with TRBJ1-2; possible D gene TRBD1, 6 bases. Germline values: CDR1 SQVTM, CDR2 ANQGSEA. V was cut by 4 bases and J by 5 bases, with 20 bases left in between. The length of the CDR3 is 15 residues. In DNA, the CDR3 is TGCAGCGTTGCGGGGCGACAGGCCCAGGGATATGGCTACACCTTC. Protein: CSVAGRQAQGYGYTF. Full variable domain (missing parts from reference TRBV29-1 and TRBJ1-2): SAVISQKPSRDICQRGTSLTIQCQVDSQVTMMFWYRQQPGQSLTLIATANQGSEATYESGFVIDKFPISRPNLTFSTLTVSNMSPEDSSIYLCSVAGRQAQGYGYTFGSGTRLTVV.

Of note for this clonotype: The germline gene is not matched at one end of the junction; a read error may be the cause. The rearrangement links TRBV6-5 to TRBJ2-7; D is unclear. The J call may not be correct, given that the DNA end is closer to TRBJ2-5. CDR1 and CDR2 (germline): MNHEY, SVGAGI. The CDR3 totals 14 residues. CDR3 region: CASSYGPVGETQYF. The DNA for the CDR3 is TGCGCCAGCAGTTATGGCCCGGTGGGAGAGACCCAGTACTTC.

This clonotype was observed at least ten times. The genes are TRBV6-2 or TRBV6-3 and TRBJ2-3; 9 bases agree with TRBD1. The CDR3 totals 14 residues. Germline V gives CDR1 MNHEY, CDR2 SVGEGT. The V gene end was trimmed by 2 bases and the J gene end by 5 bases; junction bases not matched to a gene: 2. The DNA of the CDR3 is TGTGCCAGCAGTTACGGGACAGGGTTAGATACGCAGTATTTT. It is translated as CASSYGTGLDTQYF.

This clonotype was observed a handful of times. V and J are TRBV6-6 and TRBJ2-7; TRBD2 agrees at 7 bases. J gave up 1 base and V 4 bases, and 4 bases lay outside the gene matches. Germline loops: CDR1 MNHNY, CDR2 SVGAGI (reference sequence). This CDR3 region has 14 residues. In DNA form, the CDR3 reads TGTGCCAGCAGTTTCTGGACTAGTTCCTACGAGCAGTACTTC. Residues: CASSFWTSSYEQYF.

V is TRBV28 and J is TRBJ2-7; 8 positions agree with TRBD1. Germline V gives CDR1 MDHEN, CDR2 SYDVKM. This CDR3 is built from 15 residues. After removal of 5 bases from V and 4 bases from J, the junction contained 10 bases not matched to a gene. The CDR3 bases are TGTGCCAGCAGTCCCGATGGACAGGGTTCGTACGAGCAGTACTTC. Its translation is CASSPDGQGSYEQYF. The whole variable domain, filled in from reference TRBV28 and TRBJ2-7, reads DVKVTQSSRYLVKRTGEKVFLECVQDMDHENMFWYRQDPGLGLRLIYFSYDVKMKEKGDIPEGYSVSREKKERFSLILESASTNQTSMYLCASSPDGQGSYEQYFGPGTRLTVT.

The sample holds many counts of this clonotype. V usage is TRBV29-1 and J usage is TRBJ2-1; D is unclear. The CDR3 spans 15 residues. V was pared by 0 bases and J by 4 bases, with 13 bases between. Germline lookup yields CDR1 SQVTM and CDR2 ANQGSEA. The CDR3 bases are TGCAGCGTTGAAGATCAAGGCCTGGGGTACAATGAGCAGTTCTTC. This gives the protein CSVEDQGLGYNEQFF.

The sample holds many counts of this clonotype. J is TRBJ2-7 and V is TRBV5-1, with D tentatively TRBD1 or TRBD2 (5 bases each). V lost 4 bases, J lost 0 bases, and 11 bases lay in between. Germline V gene data show CDR1 as SGHRS and CDR2 as YFSETQ. The CDR3 is 14 residues long. The CDR3: CASSPSGPSYEQYF. DNA for the CDR3: TGCGCCAGCAGCCCTTCGGGACCCTCCTACGAGCAGTACTTC.

Ten or more counts support this clonotype. The chain has TRBV7-2 and TRBJ2-1; perhaps D is TRBD1 or TRBD2 (5 bases each). Trimming shortened V by 4 bases and J by 6 bases, and 13 bases separated the two germline ends. The V gene's germline CDR1 is SGHTA and CDR2 FQGNSA. The CDR3 covers 14 residues. The CDR3: CASSSYGARNEQFF. The CDR3 region has the DNA TGTGCCAGCAGCTCCTACGGGGCTCGCAATGAGCAGTTCTTC. The whole variable domain, remainder taken from reference TRBV7-2 and TRBJ2-1, is GAGVSQSPSNKVTEKGKDVELRCDPISGHTALYWYRQSLGQGLEFLIYFQGNSAPDKSGLPSDRFSAERTGGSVSTLTIQRTQQEDSAVYLCASSSYGARNEQFFGPGTRLTVL.